This T cell receptor (beta chain) is drawn from a study of cytomegalovirus exposure and HLA in healthy donors. Study outcomes and limitations: The authors enumerated over 150 TCR beta chains as linked to cytomegalovirus. Links to common viral pathogens appeared, in a later analysis, for several of the most significant clusters.

With respect to this clone: What it recognizes is unknown.

It was with 60 Vbeta and 13 Jbeta primers that the PCR ran. Produced via immunoSEQ multiplex PCR; TCRdb's table is partial and in-frame only. There are roughly 150,000 clones in the sample; roughly 80% occur only once, and 2% to 3% lies in the top ten. CDR1 MDHEN and CDR2 SYDVKM come from the germline V gene. Trimming stripped 5 bases from V and 1 base from J, with 23 bases between. The CDR3 loop spans 18 amino acids. This chain connects TRBV28 to TRBJ2-5; a weak D match, TRBD2 (6 bases). The TCR originated in a male donor in good health and CMV-seronegative. The sample consisted of PBMCs. The CDR3 nucleotides read TGTGCCAGCAGTCCCGAGTGGGGGGATAGTCAACTCCAAGAGACCCAGTACTTC. Translated, it gives CASSPEWGDSQLQETQYF. Full variable domain (remainder filled in from reference TRBV28 and TRBJ2-5): DVKVTQSSRYLVKRTGEKVFLECVQDMDHENMFWYRQDPGLGLRLIYFSYDVKMKEKGDIPEGYSVSREKKERFSLILESASTNQTSMYLCASSPEWGDSQLQETQYFGPGTRLLVL.